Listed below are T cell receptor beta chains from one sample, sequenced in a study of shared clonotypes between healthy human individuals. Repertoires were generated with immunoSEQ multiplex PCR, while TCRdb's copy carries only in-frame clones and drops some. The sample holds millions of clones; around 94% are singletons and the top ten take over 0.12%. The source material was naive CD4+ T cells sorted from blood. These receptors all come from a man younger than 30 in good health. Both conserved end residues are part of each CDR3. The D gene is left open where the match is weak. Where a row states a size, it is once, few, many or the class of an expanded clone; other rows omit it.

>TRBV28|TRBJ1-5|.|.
TGTGCCAGCCCCCCTCAGGGGCTGAGCTATAGCAATCAGCCCCAGCATTTT
CASPPQGLSYSNQPQHF
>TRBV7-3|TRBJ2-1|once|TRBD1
TGTGCCAGCAGTAGGGACAGTTACAATGAGCAGTTCTTC
CASSRDSYNEQFF
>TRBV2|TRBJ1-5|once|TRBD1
TGTGCCAGCAGTGGGGACAGGCGTAATCAGCCCCAGCATTTT
CASSGDRRNQPQHF
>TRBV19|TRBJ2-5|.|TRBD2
TGTGCCAGTAGTATAGGTGGGACTAGCGGGGGGGTCTCCCAAGAGACCCAGTACTTC
CASSIGGTSGGVSQETQYF
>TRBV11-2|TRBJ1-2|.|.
TGTGCCAGCAGCTTAGATCGGCAGTCTTACTACGGCTACACCTTC
CASSLDRQSYYGYTF
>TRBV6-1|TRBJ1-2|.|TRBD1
TGTGCCAGCAATCCGGTTACAGGGGAGAGTGGCTACACCTTC
CASNPVTGESGYTF
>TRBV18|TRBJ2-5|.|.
TGTGCCAGCTCACCGCTCGGGGAGACCCAGTACTTC
CASSPLGETQYF
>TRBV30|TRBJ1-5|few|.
TGTGCCTGGAGTGTAAACATCCAGCAGCCCCAGCATTTT
CAWSVNIQQPQHF
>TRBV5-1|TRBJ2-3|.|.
TGCGCCAGCAGGAAGGCCTCTACAGATACGCAGTATTTT
CASRKASTDTQYF
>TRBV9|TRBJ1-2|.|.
TGTGCCAGCAGCGTAGGTCCAACTAACTATGGCTACACCTTC
CASSVGPTNYGYTF
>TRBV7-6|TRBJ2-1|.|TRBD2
TGTGCCAGCAGCTTAGCCAGCGGGAGTGTGGATGAGCAGTTCTTC
CASSLASGSVDEQFF
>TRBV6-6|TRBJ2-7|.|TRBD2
TGTGCCAGCAGCCTCGGGGGCGGGGGGGCTTACGAGCAGTACTTC
CASSLGGGGAYEQYF
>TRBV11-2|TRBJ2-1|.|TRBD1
TGTGCCAGCAGCTCCCGGACAGGGTTGGCCAATGAGCAGTTCTTC
CASSSRTGLANEQFF
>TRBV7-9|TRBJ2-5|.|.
TGTGCCAGCAGCTTAGTAGGGCAGCAAGAGACCCAGTACTTC
CASSLVGQQETQYF
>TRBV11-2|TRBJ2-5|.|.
TGTGCCAGCAGCTCCCTCCGGCAGGGCCCTGAGACCCAGTACTTC
CASSSLRQGPETQYF
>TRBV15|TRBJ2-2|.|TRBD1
TGTGCCACCAGTAAGGGACAGCGATGGAACACCGGGGAGCTGTTTTTT
CATSKGQRWNTGELFF
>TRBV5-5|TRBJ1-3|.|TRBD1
TGTGCCAGCAGCTTGCCCCCGACAGGGACTGGAAACACCATATATTTT
CASSLPPTGTGNTIYF
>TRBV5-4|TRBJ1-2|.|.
TGTGCCAGCAGTCCGGACGGCGCGGCCTATGGCTACACCTTC
CASSPDGAAYGYTF
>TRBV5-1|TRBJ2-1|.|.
TGCGCCAGCAGCTTGAGGTACACGAACAATGAGCAGTTCTTC
CASSLRYTNNEQFF
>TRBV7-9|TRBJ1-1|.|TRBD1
TGTGCCAGCAGCTTAGGGACAGGGATAAGGACTGAAGCTTTCTTT
CASSLGTGIRTEAFF
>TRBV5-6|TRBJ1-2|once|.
TGTGCCAGCAGCTTGGGGGGTGAATATGGCTACACCTTC
CASSLGGEYGYTF
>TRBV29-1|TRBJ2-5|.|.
TGCAGCGGGGCAGTCCAAGAGACCCAGTACTTC
CSGAVQETQYF
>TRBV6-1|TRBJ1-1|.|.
TGTGCCAGCAGTGAAGGCACGCGGAACACTGAAGCTTTCTTT
CASSEGTRNTEAFF
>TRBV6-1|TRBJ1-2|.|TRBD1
TGTGCCAGCAGTGAATGGCCAGGGGGCGCCTATGGCTACACCTTC
CASSEWPGGAYGYTF
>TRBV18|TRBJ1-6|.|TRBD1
TGTGCCAGCTCACCTTCAGGGGGGGATTCACCCCTCCACTTT
CASSPSGGDSPLHF
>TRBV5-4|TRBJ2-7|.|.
TGTGCCAGCAGCTATGGAGCTTCCTACGAGCAGTACTTC
CASSYGASYEQYF
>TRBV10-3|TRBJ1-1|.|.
TGTGCCATCTTACAGGGAATGGGCTACCCAGCTTTCTTT
CAILQGMGYPAFF
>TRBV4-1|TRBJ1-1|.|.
TGCGCCAGCAGCCAAGGTGGGGGGAACACTGAAGCTTTCTTT
CASSQGGGNTEAFF
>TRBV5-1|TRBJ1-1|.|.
TGCGCCAGCAGCTTGGAGGGGACCCGCATGAACACTGAAGCTTTCTTT
CASSLEGTRMNTEAFF
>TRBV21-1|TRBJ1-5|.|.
TGTGCCAGCAGCACTCCGGGACAGGGGGCGAATCAGCCCCAGCATTTT
CASSTPGQGANQPQHF
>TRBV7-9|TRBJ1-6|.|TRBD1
TGTGCCAGCAGTCGAATCGCCGGGACAGGGGGTGATTCACCCCTCCACTTT
CASSRIAGTGGDSPLHF
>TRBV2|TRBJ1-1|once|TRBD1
TGTGCCAGCAGGCAGACAGGGGGGAAAAGAGCTTTCTTT
CASRQTGGKRAFF
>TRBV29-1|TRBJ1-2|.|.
TGCAGCGTTGTTTTAGGACAGAAAGCTAACTATGGCTACACCTTC
CSVVLGQKANYGYTF
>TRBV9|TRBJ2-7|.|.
TGTGCCAGCAGCCCCTCAACTGGGAAACTCTACGAGCAGTACTTC
CASSPSTGKLYEQYF
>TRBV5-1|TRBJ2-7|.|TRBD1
TGCGCCAGCAGCGTGGGGACAGGGGGCCGATACGAGCAGTACTTC
CASSVGTGGRYEQYF
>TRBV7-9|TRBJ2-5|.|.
TGTGCCAGCAGCTTAGCGGGCAGACAAGAGACCCAGTACTTC
CASSLAGRQETQYF
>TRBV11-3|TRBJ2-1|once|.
TGTGCCAGCAGCTTAGCCAGCTCCTACAATGAGCAGTTCTTC
CASSLASSYNEQFF
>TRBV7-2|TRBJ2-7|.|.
TGTGCCAGCAGCCGCGACTACTGGGCCTCCTACGAGCAGTACTTC
CASSRDYWASYEQYF
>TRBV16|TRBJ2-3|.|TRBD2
TGTGCCAGCAGCCCCGAATATCGGGAGGTGGCAGATACGCAGTATTTT
CASSPEYREVADTQYF
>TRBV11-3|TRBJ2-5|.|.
TGTGCCAGCAGCCCCGGCCCCCCCGGGGCCCAGTACTTC
CASSPGPPGAQYF